Each of the 11 T cell receptor beta chains below was sequenced from the same sample in a study of blood T cell repertoires in COVID-19 (dated by TCRdb to 2020 to 2021). To prepare the library, the immunoSEQ multiplex PCR assay was applied. TCRdb limited this immuneACCESS table to in-frame rearrangements with V and J called. A share of clones is missing; checked studies link under half to unresolved V genes, and the rest is unexplained. This sample lists just under 65,000 clones; 82% were detected once. Of the sample, roughly 39% falls within the top ten clones. The sample was peripheral blood. These receptors were taken from a human donor in a cohort sampled during active COVID-19.

The chain employs TRBV4-1 and TRBJ2-1, with 10 bases that match TRBD2. CDR1 and CDR2 (germline): MGHRA, YSYEKL. V shed 0 bases and J 9 bases; nucleotides not matched to a gene: 14. The CDR3 consists of 18 residues. The chain's CDR3 is CASSQDSQALAGRGEQFF. CDR3 DNA: TGCGCCAGCAGCCAAGACTCTCAGGCACTAGCGGGGAGGGGTGAGCAGTTCTTC.

This clone has a handful of counts. The chain recombines TRBV7-9 with TRBJ1-5; the D gene is possibly TRBD1 (5 bases). The germline CDR1 and CDR2 sequences are SEHNR and FQNEAQ (reference sequence). This CDR3 comprises 15 residues. V lost 2 bases to trimming and J lost 9 bases, with 17 bases between them. The CDR3: CASSLNSQGGAPQHF. The CDR3 DNA reads as TGTGCCAGCAGCTTAAACTCGCAGGGAGGGGCGCCCCAGCATTTT.

This clone showed up just once. This rearrangement joins TRBV7-2 to TRBJ1-5; possibly TRBD1 for D (5 bases). V lost 2 bases and J 7 bases, leaving 9 bases between the germline ends. This CDR3 is built from 13 residues. CDR1 and CDR2 from the germline V gene are SGHTA and FQGNSA. The CDR3: CASSLQGVQPQHF. CDR3 nucleotides: TGTGCCAGCAGCTTACAGGGTGTCCAGCCCCAGCATTTT. Using reference TRBV7-2 and TRBJ1-5 for the parts outside the CDR3, the full variable domain is GAGVSQSPSNKVTEKGKDVELRCDPISGHTALYWYRQSLGQGLEFLIYFQGNSAPDKSGLPSDRFSAERTGGSVSTLTIQRTQQEDSAVYLCASSLQGVQPQHFGDGTRLSIL.

DNA of the CDR3: TGCGCCAGCAGCCAATCCCCTGCAGGGAACACCGGGGAGCTGTTTTTT. Protein sequence: CASSQSPAGNTGELFF. This chain joins TRBV4-3 and TRBJ2-2, with D uncertain. V was trimmed by 2 bases and J by 1 base, leaving 11 bases between them. This CDR3 spans 16 amino acids. Germline assignment: CDR1 LGHNA and CDR2 YSLEER.

The chain carries TRBV6-2 or TRBV6-3 and TRBJ2-7, with D possibly matching TRBD1 (5 bases). Germline CDR1 and CDR2: MNHEY and SVGEGT. The length of the CDR3 is 13 residues. Deletions cut 6 bases from V and 5 bases from J, with 14 bases between. This CDR3 reads CASSRQNLHEQYF. In DNA, the CDR3 is TGTGCCAGCAGCCGACAGAATCTCCACGAGCAGTACTTC.

The chain links TRBV10-2 to TRBJ2-7; D remains ambiguous. Deletions cut 0 bases from V and 7 bases from J, with 25 bases between. The germline V gene encodes CDR1 WSHSY and CDR2 SAAADI. This CDR3 comprises 18 residues. As DNA, the CDR3 is TGCGCCAGCAGTGAGTCGAGCAGGTACGCCCCGACGTATCTAGAGCAGTACTTC. Its protein is CASSESSRYAPTYLEQYF.

This chain's CDR3 is CASSRLAGGSAAGELFF. The CDR3 DNA reads TGCGCCAGCAGCCGACTAGCGGGGGGGTCCGCCGCCGGGGAGCTGTTTTTT. The rearrangement joins TRBV5-1 to TRBJ2-2; 14 bases are shared with TRBD2. The CDR3 covers 17 residues. J lost 6 bases, V lost 4 bases, and 8 bases had no gene match. Germline loops: CDR1 SGHRS, CDR2 YFSETQ.

The rearrangement uses TRBV9 and TRBJ2-7; D is possibly TRBD1 (6 bases). Germline assignment: CDR1 SGDLS and CDR2 YYNGEE. V lost 2 bases and J 3 bases, leaving 15 bases between the germline ends. This CDR3 contains 15 residues. DNA for the CDR3: TGTGCCAGCAGCGTTACAGGGTCGTCTTACTACGAGCAGTACTTC. It specifies CASSVTGSSYYEQYF.

The CDR3 protein is CASRTQGDTQYF. The DNA for the CDR3 is TGTGCCAGCAGGACCCAGGGGGATACGCAGTATTTT. This chain uses TRBV2 with TRBJ2-3; TRBD1 might be the D (6 bases). The CDR3 is 12 residues long. Trimming removed 6 bases at V and 6 bases at J, with 10 bases between. Germline CDR1 SNHLY, CDR2 FYNNEI.

In this sample, this clone turned up once. V is TRBV9 and J is TRBJ2-2; TRBD2 agrees at 14 bases. The trim removed 4 bases at V and 5 bases at J, leaving 10 bases unmatched. There are 18 residues in the CDR3. CDR1 SGDLS and CDR2 YYNGEE come from the germline V gene. The CDR3 spells CASSLTSGGAYSTGELFF. The CDR3 region has the DNA TGTGCCAGCAGCCTGACTAGCGGGGGGGCCTATTCGACCGGGGAGCTGTTTTTT.

This clone was seen more than once but under ten times. The chain joins TRBV5-5 to TRBJ2-2, with 9 bases matching TRBD1. This CDR3 spans 15 amino acids. Germline CDR1 is SGHKS and CDR2 is YYEKEE (reference sequence). J lost 7 bases, V lost 3 bases, and 7 bases had no gene match. CDR3 in amino acids: CASSSTGGAGGELFF. CDR3 DNA: TGTGCCAGCAGCTCCACAGGGGGCGCGGGCGGGGAGCTGTTTTTT. The whole variable domain, filled in from reference TRBV5-5 and TRBJ2-2, reads DAGVTQSPTHLIKTRGQQVTLRCSPISGHKSVSWYQQVLGQGPQFIFQYYEKEERGRGNFPDRFSARQFPNYSSELNVNALLLGDSALYLCASSSTGGAGGELFFGEGSRLTVL.